A selection of T cell receptor beta chains follows, all from one sample in a study of T cells in Graves' hyperthyroidism and ophthalmopathy. MiXCR was run by TCRdb on the multiplex PCR reads, yielding one entry per CDR3 protein. In the table there are around 290,000 distinct CDR3 sequences, about 17% of which are singletons. Sequencing was done on a sample of blood. The receptors originated from a woman aged 55-70 years with Graves' ophthalmopathy. Each CDR3 is given with its conserved first and last residue. A D gene is named only where the DNA matches it firmly. Only some rows state a clone size, as once, few, many or a class for expanded clones.

few	TRBV10-3	TRBD1	TRBJ2-7	CASQSNPQGIYEQYF	TGTGCCTCCCAGTCCAATCCACAGGGGATCTACGAGCAGTACTTC
-	TRBV10-3	-	TRBJ1-6	CAISESEGRANSPLHF	TGTGCCATCAGTGAGTCGGAGGGGCGGGCAAATTCACCCCTCCACTTT
many	TRBV28	-	TRBJ2-1	CATLLPLEWGAGEQFF	TGTGCCACCTTACTCCCCCTGGAGTGGGGGGCTGGTGAGCAGTTCTTC
many	TRBV5-6	-	TRBJ2-7	CASSSGQRSSYEQYF	TGTGCCAGCAGCTCCGGACAGAGGAGCTCCTACGAGCAGTACTTC
many	TRBV5-1	-	TRBJ1-1	CASSLVARNTEAFF	TGCGCCAGCAGCTTGGTGGCCCGGAACACTGAAGCTTTCTTT
many	TRBV20-1	-	TRBJ2-7	CSANGNEQYF	TGCAGTGCTAATGGTAACGAGCAGTACTTC
many	TRBV5-1	-	TRBJ2-3	CASSWTPSDTQYF	TGCGCCAGCAGCTGGACCCCATCAGATACGCAGTATTTT
many	TRBV28	-	TRBJ1-2	CASTARANYGYTF	TGTGCCAGCACGGCGAGAGCTAACTATGGCTACACCTTC
many	TRBV12-3/TRBV12-4	-	TRBJ1-1	CASSQTRSGRTEAFF	TGTGCCAGCAGCCAAACCAGATCTGGCCGCACTGAAGCTTTCTTT
many	TRBV20-1	TRBD2	TRBJ2-7	CSAAGVQSSYEQYF	TGCAGTGCCGCGGGGGTCCAAAGCTCCTACGAGCAGTACTTC
few	TRBV4-3	TRBD2	TRBJ2-5	CASSQGTGTRQETQYF	TGCGCCAGCAGCCAGGGGACCGGGACTAGACAAGAGACCCAGTACTTC
many	TRBV30	-	TRBJ2-7	CAWTRRGMEQYF	TGTGCCTGGACCAGGAGGGGAATGGAGCAGTACTTC
-	TRBV7-8	-	TRBJ2-2	CASSLDRQGELFF	TGTGCCAGCAGCTTAGATCGTCAGGGGGAGCTGTTTTTT
many	TRBV28	-	TRBJ1-5	CASSSAPPQPQHF	TGTGCCAGCAGTTCTGCCCCTCCTCAGCCCCAGCATTTT